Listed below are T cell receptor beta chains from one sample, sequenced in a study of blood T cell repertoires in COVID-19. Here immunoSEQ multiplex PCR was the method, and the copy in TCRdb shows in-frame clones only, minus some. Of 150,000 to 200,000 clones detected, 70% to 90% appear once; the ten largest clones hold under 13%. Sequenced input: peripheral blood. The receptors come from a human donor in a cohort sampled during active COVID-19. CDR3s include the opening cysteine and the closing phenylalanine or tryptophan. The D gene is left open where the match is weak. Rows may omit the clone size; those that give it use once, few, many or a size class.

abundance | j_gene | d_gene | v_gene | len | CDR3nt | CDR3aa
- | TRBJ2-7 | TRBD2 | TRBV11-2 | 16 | TGTGCCAGCAGCTCATTAGCGGGGGCGAGCTCCTACGAGCAGTACTTC | CASSSLAGASSYEQYF
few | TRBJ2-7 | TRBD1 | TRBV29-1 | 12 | TGCAGCGCTAGGACAGGCGAAGGGGAGCAGTACTTC | CSARTGEGEQYF
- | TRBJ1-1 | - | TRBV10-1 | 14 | TGCGCCAGCAGTGAGTCTGGACAGAACACTGAAGCTTTCTTT | CASSESGQNTEAFF
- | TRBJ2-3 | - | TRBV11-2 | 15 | TGTGCCAGCAGCTTTGTGACAGGAGGCACAGATACGCAGTATTTT | CASSFVTGGTDTQYF
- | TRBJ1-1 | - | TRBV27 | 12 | TGTGCCAGCAGCCCGACGTGGGGCGAAGCTTTCTTT | CASSPTWGEAFF
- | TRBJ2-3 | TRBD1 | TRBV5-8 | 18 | TGTGCCAGCAGCTACACCGGGACAGGGACTACTAGCACAGATACGCAGTATTTT | CASSYTGTGTTSTDTQYF
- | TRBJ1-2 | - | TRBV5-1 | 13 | TGCGCCAGCAGGGAGGGAACTAACTATGGCTACACCTTC | CASREGTNYGYTF
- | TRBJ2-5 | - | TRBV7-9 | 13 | TGTGCCATCTTCGGACTCGCAAAAGAGACCCAGTACTTC | CAIFGLAKETQYF
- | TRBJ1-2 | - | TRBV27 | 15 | TGTGCCAGCAGTTCGGGGGGAGTACCCGTTTCTGGCTACACCTTC | CASSSGGVPVSGYTF
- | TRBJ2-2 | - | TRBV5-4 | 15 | TGTGCCAGCAGCTTGGCCAAGGTGGGCCCAGGGGAGCTGTTTTTT | CASSLAKVGPGELFF
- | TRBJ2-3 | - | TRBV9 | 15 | TGTGCCAGCAGCCCCGGTGGGGGCGAGGGGGATACGCAGTATTTT | CASSPGGGEGDTQYF
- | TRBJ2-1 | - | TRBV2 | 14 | TGTGCCAGCAGTGCCTTCCACTCGACAGATGAGCAGTTCTTC | CASSAFHSTDEQFF
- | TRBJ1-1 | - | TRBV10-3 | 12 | TGTGCCATCAGGGGACGGGGGGGTGAAGCTTTCTTT | CAIRGRGGEAFF
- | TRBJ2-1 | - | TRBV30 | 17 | TGTGCCTGGAGTTATTTCGAGCCCGAGGGCCCCTGGGATGAGCAGTTCTTC | CAWSYFEPEGPWDEQFF
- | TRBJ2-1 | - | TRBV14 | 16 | TGTGCCAGCAGCCCAACCCGGGACTTCTCCTACAATGAGCAGTTCTTC | CASSPTRDFSYNEQFF
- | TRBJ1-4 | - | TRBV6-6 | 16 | TGTGCCAGCAGTCCCCTCCAGGGCGCAACTAATGAAAAACTGTTTTTT | CASSPLQGATNEKLFF
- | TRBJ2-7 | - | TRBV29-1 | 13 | TGCAGCGTCGAGACAGTGAGCTCCTACGAGCAGTACTTC | CSVETVSSYEQYF
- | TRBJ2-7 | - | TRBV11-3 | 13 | TGTGCCAGCAGCTTAGGAGGGGGTTGGGAGCAGTACTTC | CASSLGGGWEQYF
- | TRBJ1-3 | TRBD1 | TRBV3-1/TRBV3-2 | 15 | TGTGCCAGCAGCCAAGACAGGGGGCCCGGAAACACCATATATTTT | CASSQDRGPGNTIYF
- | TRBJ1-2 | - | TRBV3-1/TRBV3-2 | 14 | TGTGCCAGCAGCCAAGATAATACAGGAGTTGGCTACACCTTC | CASSQDNTGVGYTF
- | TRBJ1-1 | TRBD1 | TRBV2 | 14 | TGTGCCAGCAGTGGACAGGGGGCAGGAACTGAAGCTTTCTTT | CASSGQGAGTEAFF
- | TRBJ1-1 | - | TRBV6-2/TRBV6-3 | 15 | TGTGCCAGCAGTTACTCCGGGGTACTGAACACTGAAGCTTTCTTT | CASSYSGVLNTEAFF
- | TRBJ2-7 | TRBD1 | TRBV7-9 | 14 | TGTGCCAGCAGCGAGGGACAGTATTACTACGAGCAGTACTTC | CASSEGQYYYEQYF
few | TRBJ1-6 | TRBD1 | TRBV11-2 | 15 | TGTGCCAGCAGCCCGGGACAGGCGTATAATTCACCCCTCCACTTT | CASSPGQAYNSPLHF
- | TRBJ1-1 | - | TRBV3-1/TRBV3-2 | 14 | TGTGCCAGCAGCCAAGGATACGGTAACACTGAAGCTTTCTTT | CASSQGYGNTEAFF
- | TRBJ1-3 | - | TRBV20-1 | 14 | TGCAGTGCTAGTTCTAGATCCTCTGGAAACACCATATATTTT | CSASSRSSGNTIYF
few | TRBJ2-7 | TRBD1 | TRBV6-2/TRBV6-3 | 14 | TGTGCCAGCAGTTACGACAGGGGCTCTGACGAGCAGTACTTC | CASSYDRGSDEQYF
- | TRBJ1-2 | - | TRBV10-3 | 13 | TGTGCCATCAGTGGTGACAGTGGACATGGCTACACCTTC | CAISGDSGHGYTF